This TCR beta chain is from a study of blood T cell repertoires in COVID-19. Study overall: The samples span acute and convalescent COVID-19 from the United States, Italy and Spain. T cells, B-cell-depleted T cells, or PBMCs supplied cDNA or gDNA.

The CDR3 length is 14 residues. Trimming cost V 2 bases and J 8 bases; bases outside gene matches: 8. CDR1 LNHDA and CDR2 SQIVND come from the germline V gene (reference sequence). The authors' processing: Quantification of nucleated cells was approximated via reference gene primer amplification. The method was immunoSEQ multiplex PCR; TCRdb's version includes in-frame clones alone and lacks a portion of them. The DNA gave D and trimming, while V, J and clone size come from that table. The data hold a few hundred thousand clones, with 70% to 90% observed a single time. The TCR was taken from a woman aged 40 to 49 with acute COVID-19. The sequenced sample consisted of PBMCs or T cells enriched from blood (not recorded which). The chain is built from TRBV19 and TRBJ1-1; 7 bases match TRBD1. The CDR3 is CASSITGARGEAFF. CDR3 in DNA: TGTGCCAGTAGTATAACAGGGGCCCGAGGGGAAGCTTTCTTT.